A selection of T cell receptor beta chains follows, all from one sample in a study of blood T cells in healthy people across ages. Using its own MiXCR run on the 5' RACE reads, TCRdb lists one record per CDR3 protein. The table lists some 1,800,000 distinct CDR3 sequences, approximately 39% of them singletons, with 20% to 25% in the top ten. Specimen: blood. These receptors all come from a human donor in good health. CDR3s include the opening cysteine and the closing phenylalanine or tryptophan. The D gene is left open where the match is weak. Clone size is shown for a subset of rows, as once, few, many or a class of expanded clone.

>TRBV7-2|NA|TRBJ1-5|NA
TGTGCCAGCAGCCCGGACCTCCTCAATCAGCCCCAGCATTTT
CASSPDLLNQPQHF
>TRBV7-7|NA|TRBJ2-3|NA
TGTGCCAGCAGCTCTGGGGGTAGTAACACAGATACGCGGTATTTT
CASSSGGSNTDTRYF
>TRBV7-2|NA|TRBJ2-7|NA
TGTGCCAGCAGCTTAGGTATTGGAGAATTCTACGAGCAGTACTTC
CASSLGIGEFYEQYF
>TRBV4-3|NA|TRBJ2-1|few
TGCGCCAGCAGCCAGAGGGTTTACAATGAGCAGTTCTTC
CASSQRVYNEQFF
>TRBV27|NA|TRBJ2-3|NA
TGTGTCAGCAGTTTATCGGGAGAACTCACAGATACGCAGTATTTT
CVSSLSGELTDTQYF
>TRBV29-1|TRBD1|TRBJ2-3|NA
TGCAGCGTCGGTAGGACAGGGAGCACAGATACGCAGTATTTT
CSVGRTGSTDTQYF
>TRBV20-1|TRBD1|TRBJ1-2|few
TGCAGTGCTAGCCCCCCTGGGACAGGGTGGTATGGCTACACCTTC
CSASPPGTGWYGYTF
>TRBV12-3/TRBV12-4|NA|TRBJ2-5|few
TGTGCCAGCAACCACGAGGTCATGGAGAGTGGGCAAGAGACCCAGTACTTC
CASNHEVMESGQETQYF
>TRBV12-3/TRBV12-4|TRBD2|TRBJ2-1|many
TGTGCCAGCAGCAGGGGACTAGCGGGGGGCGATAATGAGCAGTTCTTC
CASSRGLAGGDNEQFF
>TRBV25-1|NA|TRBJ2-5|NA
TGTGCCAGCAGTGAAAGGCAGTACCAAGAGACCCAGTACTTC
CASSERQYQETQYF
>TRBV27|TRBD1|TRBJ2-5|NA
TGTGCCAGCAGTTTAAGACAGGGGAGGTCCGGAGAGACCCAGTACTTC
CASSLRQGRSGETQYF
>TRBV18|TRBD1|TRBJ2-2|NA
TGTGCCAGCTTGGGACAGCGTTCGAACACCGGGGAGCTGTTTTTT
CASLGQRSNTGELFF
>TRBV20-1|TRBD2|TRBJ2-1|NA
TGCAGTGCCCTACGGACTAGCATGATTGTTTCGGAGCAGTTCTTC
CSALRTSMIVSEQFF
>TRBV4-1|NA|TRBJ2-5|NA
TGCGCCAGCAGCGTCAATGCGGCTAGGGGAGAGACCCAGTACTTC
CASSVNAARGETQYF